This T cell receptor (beta chain) was identified during a study of T cell clonality in common variable immunodeficiency. Data came from immunoSEQ multiplex PCR; TCRdb stores just in-frame clones and leaves some out. The specimen has 50,000 to 60,000 clones, none found just once. Study-level findings and limits: Common variable immunodeficiency TCR beta sequences reportedly had fewer deletions and N-nucleotide insertions. Compared with controls, CVID subjects had fewer shared TCRbeta clones.

This clone was seen at least ten times. The antigen is unknown. The read ends 3 residues early relative to the CDR3; the germline J gene fills the gap. Most patients and controls had Caucasian heritage. Blood samples were heparinized, about 4.5 to 8.5 ml per donor. The germline V and J ends were trimmed by 0 bases and 5 bases, with 14 bases remaining between them. This CDR3 has 15 amino acids. The germline V gene encodes CDR1 SGHRS and CDR2 YFSETQ. V gene TRBV5-1 combines with J gene TRBJ2-5, with D possibly matching TRBD1 (5 bases). Sequencing input: peripheral blood mononuclear cells. This clonotype was obtained from a person between 18 and 69 years old in good health. CDR3 loop: CASSLGGGNQETQYF. The sequenced CDR3 bases are TGCGCCAGCAGCTTGGGGGGCGGAAATCAGGAGACC.